This entry lists 5 T cell receptor beta chains sequenced from one sample in a study of breast tumors, draining lymph nodes, adjacent tissues. TCRdb fed the multiplex PCR reads into MiXCR, producing one record per CDR3 protein. The sample shows roughly 17,000 distinct CDR3 sequences, 43% of them seen only once. The sequenced sample consisted of breast tumor tissue. All receptors derive from a female donor with breast cancer. Some clones in this sample may be carry-over from other donors' samples.

The chain has TRBV7-9 and TRBJ1-4; D may be TRBD1 (6 bases). The CDR3 extends over 14 amino acids. The V end was cut by 4 bases, the J end by 5 bases, with 11 bases between. CDR1 is SEHNR and CDR2 is FQNEAQ in the germline V gene (reference sequence). The CDR3 nucleotides are TGTGCCAGCAGCTACGGGACACTCAATGAAAAACTGTTTTTT. Its translation: CASSYGTLNEKLFF.

The V and J genes are TRBV20-1 and TRBJ2-1; possibly TRBD1 or TRBD2 for D (6 bases each). The germline CDR1 and CDR2 sequences are DFQATT and SNEGSKA (reference sequence). Trimming took 0 bases from V and 12 from J, leaving 30 bases between them. This CDR3 region has 18 residues. The chain's CDR3 is CSARDLGKGGLSTDTQFF. CDR3 in DNA: TGCAGTGCTAGAGATCTGGGGAAGGGGGGCCTTTCGACAGATACGCAGTTCTTC.

Many counts were recorded for this clonotype. The chain has TRBV27 and TRBJ2-1; 12 nucleotides match TRBD2. The CDR3 length is 15 residues. V shed 4 bases and J 7 bases; nucleotides not matched to a gene: 5. The germline V gene encodes CDR1 MNHEY and CDR2 SMNVEV (reference sequence). CDR3 nucleotide sequence: TGTGCCAGCAGTTCCCTAGCGGGAGGGTTGAATGAGCAGTTCTTC. Protein sequence: CASSSLAGGLNEQFF.

The chain couples TRBV9 to TRBJ1-5; 8 nucleotides match TRBD1. The CDR3 extends over 15 amino acids. Germline assignment: CDR1 SGDLS and CDR2 YYNGEE. The junction had 4 bases not matched to a gene; V was cut back by 3 bases and J by 2 bases. CDR3 protein: CASSGQGSGNQPQHF. The CDR3, as DNA: TGTGCCAGCAGCGGACAGGGGTCTGGCAATCAGCCCCAGCATTTT.

This clonotype was observed a handful of times. The CDR3 is CASRGIALAGRREPQYF. The CDR3 bases are TGTGCCAGCAGGGGGATCGCCTTAGCGGGGAGGAGGGAGCCCCAGTACTTC. V and J are TRBV7-3 and TRBJ2-5; 8 bases line up with TRBD2. Looked up from germline, CDR1 is SGHTA and CDR2 is FQGTGA. This CDR3 region has 17 residues. V lost 6 bases to trimming and J lost 9 bases; unmatched junction nucleotides: 21.